This T cell receptor beta chain was profiled in a study of blood T cell repertoires in COVID-19. Study information: Samples taken during acute and convalescent COVID-19 were collected in the United States, Italy and Spain. In each case, the material was cDNA or gDNA derived from T cells, B-cell-depleted T cells, or PBMCs.

V was pared by 6 bases and J by 2 bases, with 19 bases between. CDR1 is MGHDK, CDR2 SYGVNS, per germline. The CDR3 loop spans 16 amino acids. Original data processing: Estimation of nucleated cell counts relied on the amplification of reference gene primers. Data came from immunoSEQ multiplex PCR; TCRdb stores just in-frame clones and leaves some out. V and J calls plus clone size are reproduced from that table; the DNA served to infer D and trimming. This sample has about 160,000 clones, with about 90% found just once. Patients from Seattle were sampled longitudinally, starting during active infection.

The chain carries TRBV25-1 and TRBJ1-2, with TRBD1 as a possible D gene (5 bases). What was sequenced was peripheral blood. This clonotype was obtained from a man aged 30 to 45 with COVID-19, enrolled during active disease. CDR3 sequence (DNA): TGTGCCAGCAGCCGCTGGGAAAGCGGGGGGAACTATGGCTACACCTTC. This encodes CASSRWESGGNYGYTF.